The entry below describes one T cell receptor (beta chain). No antigen is known for it. Given the absence of the conserved phenylalanine or tryptophan at the CDR3 end, a read error is likely. It is unclear where the CDR3 begins or ends on the DNA, so no DNA is shown, and the CDR3 is as TCRdb lists it. Unique molecular identifiers tagged the TCR beta cDNA libraries. TCRdb reanalysed the PCR reads using MiXCR and keeps one entry per CDR3 protein. Of hundreds of thousands of distinct CDR3 sequences listed, roughly 29% were seen once; the top ten hold more than 0.55%. These data come from a study of post-analysis software for immune sequencing data. Study results and caveats: Roughly 5 TRBV segments were significantly more frequent in patients than in controls. TRBV5-6, TRBV5-1 and TRBV20-1 were among these segments. Multiple sclerosis patients had significantly lower normalized Chao1 diversity than controls. F measure clustering grouped samples strongly by preparation batch.

The CDR3 numbers 16 amino acids, ends counted. The sample taken for sequencing was blood. The receptor's source is a girl aged 5 to 17 with multiple sclerosis. The chain is built from TRBV21-1 and TRBJ2-3; TRBD1 is the table's D call, not checked against the DNA. TRBV21-1 is listed as a pseudogene. The chain's CDR3 is CASSSRTRNTPDTQYS.